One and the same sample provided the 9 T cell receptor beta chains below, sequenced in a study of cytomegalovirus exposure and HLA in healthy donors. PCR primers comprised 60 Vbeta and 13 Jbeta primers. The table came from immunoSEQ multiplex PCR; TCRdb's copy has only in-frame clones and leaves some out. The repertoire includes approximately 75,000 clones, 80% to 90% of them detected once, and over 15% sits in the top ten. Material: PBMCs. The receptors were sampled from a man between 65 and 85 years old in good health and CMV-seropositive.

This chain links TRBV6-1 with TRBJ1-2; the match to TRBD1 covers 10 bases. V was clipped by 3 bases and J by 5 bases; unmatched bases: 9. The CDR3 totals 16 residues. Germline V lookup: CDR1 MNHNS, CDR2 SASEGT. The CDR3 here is CASSEEGDRGRYGYTF. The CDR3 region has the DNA TGTGCCAGCAGTGAGGAGGGGGACAGGGGACGATATGGCTACACCTTC.

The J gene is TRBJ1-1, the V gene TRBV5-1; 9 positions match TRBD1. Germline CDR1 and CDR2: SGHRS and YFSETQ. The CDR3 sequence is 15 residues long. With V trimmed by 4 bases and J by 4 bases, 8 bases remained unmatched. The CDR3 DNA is TGCGCCAGCAGCAGGACAGGGGTTGTCGGCACTGAAGCTTTCTTT. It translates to CASSRTGVVGTEAFF.

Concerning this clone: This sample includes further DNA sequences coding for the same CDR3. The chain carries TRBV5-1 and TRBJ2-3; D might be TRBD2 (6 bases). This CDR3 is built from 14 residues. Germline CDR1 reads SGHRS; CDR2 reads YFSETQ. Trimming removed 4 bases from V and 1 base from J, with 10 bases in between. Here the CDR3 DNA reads TGCGCCAGCAGCCCCCCGGGGGGCACAGATACGCAGTATTTT. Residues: CASSPPGGTDTQYF.

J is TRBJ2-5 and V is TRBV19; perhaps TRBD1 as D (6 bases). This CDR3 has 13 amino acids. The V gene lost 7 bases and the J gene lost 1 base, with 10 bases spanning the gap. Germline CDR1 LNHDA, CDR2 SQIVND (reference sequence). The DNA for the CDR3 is TGTGCCAGTAAGGACAGACCCCAAGAGACCCAGTACTTC. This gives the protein CASKDRPQETQYF. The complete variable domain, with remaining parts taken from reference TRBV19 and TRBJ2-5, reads DGGITQSPKYLFRKEGQNVTLSCEQNLNHDAMYWYRQDPGQGLRLIYYSQIVNDFQKGDIAEGYSVSREKKESFPLTVTSAQKNPTAFYLCASKDRPQETQYFGPGTRLLVL.

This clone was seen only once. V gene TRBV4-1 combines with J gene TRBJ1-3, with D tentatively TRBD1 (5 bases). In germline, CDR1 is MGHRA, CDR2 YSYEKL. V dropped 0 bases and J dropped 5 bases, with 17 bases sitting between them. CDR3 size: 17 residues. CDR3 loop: CASSQEGPGSFRNTIYF. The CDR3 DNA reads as TGCGCCAGCAGCCAAGAGGGGCCAGGATCCTTTAGAAACACCATATATTTT.

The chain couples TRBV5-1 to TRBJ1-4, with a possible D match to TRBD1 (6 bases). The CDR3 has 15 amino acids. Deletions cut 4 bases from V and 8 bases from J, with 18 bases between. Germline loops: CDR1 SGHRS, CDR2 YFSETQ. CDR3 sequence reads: CASSQQGNLREKLFF. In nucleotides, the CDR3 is TGCGCCAGCAGCCAACAGGGAAACCTAAGGGAAAAACTGTTTTTT. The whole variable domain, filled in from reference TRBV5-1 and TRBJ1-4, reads KAGVTQTPRYLIKTRGQQVTLSCSPISGHRSVSWYQQTPGQGLQFLFEYFSETQRNKGNFPGRFSGRQFSNSRSEMNVSTLELGDSALYLCASSQQGNLREKLFFGSGTQLSVL.

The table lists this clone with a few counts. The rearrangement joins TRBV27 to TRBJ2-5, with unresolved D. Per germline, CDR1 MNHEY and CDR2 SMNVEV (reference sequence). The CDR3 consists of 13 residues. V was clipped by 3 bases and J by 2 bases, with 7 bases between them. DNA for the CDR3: TGTGCCAGCAGTTTGTACAGACAAGAGACCCAGTACTTC. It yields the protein CASSLYRQETQYF.

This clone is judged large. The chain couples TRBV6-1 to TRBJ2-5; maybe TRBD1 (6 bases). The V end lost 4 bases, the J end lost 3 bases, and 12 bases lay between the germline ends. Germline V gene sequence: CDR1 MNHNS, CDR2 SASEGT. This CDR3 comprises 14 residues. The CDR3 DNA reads TGTGCCAGCAGTGTTCAGGGGTTAGAAGAGACCCAGTACTTC. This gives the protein CASSVQGLEETQYF.

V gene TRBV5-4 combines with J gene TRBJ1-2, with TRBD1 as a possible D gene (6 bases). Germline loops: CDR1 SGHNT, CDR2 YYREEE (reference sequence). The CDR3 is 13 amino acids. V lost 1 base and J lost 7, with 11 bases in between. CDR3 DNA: TGTGCCAGCAGCTTGTCACAGGGAAGTGGCTACACCTTC. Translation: CASSLSQGSGYTF.